Shown below are 9 T cell receptor beta chains from a single sample sequenced in a study of shared clonotypes between healthy human individuals (dated by TCRdb to 2019 to 2021). Library generation was performed with the immunoSEQ multiplex PCR assay. TCRdb limited this immuneACCESS table to in-frame rearrangements with V and J called. A share of clones is missing; checked studies link under half to unresolved V genes, and the rest is unexplained. Across this sample there are around 2.5 million clones, with 93% seen only once. The leading ten clones occupy approximately 0.37% of the sample. The sample consisted of naive CD4+ T cells from PBMCs. The intended sense of this specimen's cell subset or site label: CD45RA+ positively selected. The receptor source for this set is a man aged 18 to 30 in good health. Some clones in this sample may be carry-over from other donors' samples.

This clone was counted only a few times. The rearrangement uses TRBV19 and TRBJ2-4; TRBD1 matches 12 bases. Germline V gene lookup returns CDR1 LNHDA and CDR2 SQIVND (reference sequence). Trimming removed 6 bases from V and 8 bases from J; junction bases left unmatched: 8. The CDR3 consists of 15 residues. CDR3 loop: CASRPGTGGLDIQYF. Here the CDR3 DNA reads TGTGCCAGTAGGCCCGGGACAGGGGGCTTAGACATTCAGTACTTC.

This rearrangement joins TRBV7-2 to TRBJ1-1; 11 bases are shared with TRBD1. The CDR3 runs to 17 residues. Germline loops: CDR1 SGHTA, CDR2 FQGNSA. V lost 1 base, J lost 4 bases, and 8 bases stayed unmatched. CDR3 in DNA: TGTGCCAGCAGCTTAGGGATCCCCGGGACAGGGGGCACTGAAGCTTTCTTT. Its protein product is CASSLGIPGTGGTEAFF.

DNA of the CDR3: TGTGCCAGCAGCGTCCAGCTCTCTGGGGCCAACGTCCTGACTTTC. Residues: CASSVQLSGANVLTF. V gene TRBV7-2 combines with J gene TRBJ2-6; no firm D call. Trimming cost V 5 bases and J 0 bases, with 8 bases left between them. Germline assignment: CDR1 SGHTA and CDR2 FQGNSA. The CDR3 length is 15 residues.

The table lists this clone with a count of one. The rearrangement links TRBV27 to TRBJ1-5; D gene unclear. The CDR3 extends over 13 amino acids. Germline-derived CDR1 and CDR2 are MNHEY and SMNVEV (reference sequence). V was trimmed by 4 bases and J by 7 bases, leaving 11 bases between them. The CDR3 DNA reads TGTGCCAGCAGTTGGATGCATTCGCAGCCCCAGCATTTT. Its protein is CASSWMHSQPQHF.

This chain joins TRBV5-1 and TRBJ2-5; D is unclear. This CDR3 is 14 amino acids long. V was cut by 7 bases and J by 2 bases, with 15 bases left in between. CDR1 SGHRS and CDR2 YFSETQ come from the germline V gene. In DNA, the CDR3 is TGCGCCAGCGAAAAGGGCAGTTCTCAAGAGACCCAGTACTTC. Protein: CASEKGSSQETQYF.

For this clone: A read error may produce the germline difference seen at one junction end. J is TRBJ1-3 and V is TRBV28; TRBD1 might be the D (5 bases). The germline V gene has CDR1 MDHEN and CDR2 SYDVKM. This CDR3 region has 17 residues. This CDR3 reads CASSSGLGRDSRNTIYF. The CDR3 region has the DNA TGTGCCAGCAGTTCGGGACTTGGACGGGACTCTAGAAACACCATATATTTT. Full variable domain (remainder filled in from reference TRBV28 and TRBJ1-3): DVKVTQSSRYLVKRTGEKVFLECVQDMDHENMFWYRQDPGLGLRLIYFSYDVKMKEKGDIPEGYSVSREKKERFSLILESASTNQTSMYLCASSSGLGRDSRNTIYFGEGSWLTVV.

A word on this clone: This same CDR3 is encoded by further DNA sequences in the sample. This chain connects TRBV7-8 to TRBJ2-7; possible D gene TRBD1, 5 bases. CDR3 length equals 14 residues. Per germline, CDR1 SGHVS and CDR2 FQNEAQ. Trimming pared 1 base from V and 2 bases from J, leaving 9 bases between. The CDR3 coding sequence is TGTGCCAGCAGCTTAGATAGGGGTCCCTACGAGCAGTACTTC. This gives the protein CASSLDRGPYEQYF.

The chain couples TRBV12-2 to TRBJ2-7; the D segment call TRBD1 is taken from the table without a DNA check. TRBV12-2 is a pseudogene segment. The CDR3 runs 15 residues. The CDR3 reads CASRRTWDRGYEQYF. The CDR3 DNA reads TGTGCAAGTCGCCGAACTTGGGACAGGGGCTACGAGCAGTACTTC.

The chain employs TRBV6-5 and TRBJ2-5; TRBD1 matches 11 bases. CDR1 is MNHEY, CDR2 SVGAGI, per germline. V shed 2 bases and J 6 bases; nucleotides not matched to a gene: 5. This CDR3 has 15 residues. CDR3: CASSYEGQGAKTQYF. CDR3 nucleotides: TGTGCCAGCAGTTACGAAGGACAGGGGGCGAAGACCCAGTACTTC.